This T cell receptor (beta chain) was documented in a study of monozygotic twins with inflammatory bowel disease. Study-level points and caveats: Relative clonotype sharing with others was diminished in IBD patients versus healthy twins, particularly with disease activity. Twins with IBD were found to have lower TCRbeta diversity (inverse Simpson) than healthy co-twins. Differing immunosuppressive treatments may have added variability to patient repertoires.

A word on this clonotype: Its antigen is unknown.

The template switching step added UMIs that contained a 6-nucleotide sample barcode. TCRdb reprocessed the 5' RACE reads and stores each CDR3 protein as one record, lacking DNA. The listing contains a few hundred thousand distinct CDR3 sequences. This CDR3 is 16 amino acids long. Input material: blood. The chain recombines TRBV12-3 or TRBV12-4 with TRBJ2-2; TCRdb selects TRBD2, and the lack of DNA leaves this call unchecked. The receptor's source is a human donor with ulcerative colitis or Crohn's disease, or a healthy co-twin of an affected twin (not recorded which). The CDR3 loop is CASDRTSAARTGELFF.